This T cell receptor beta chain was captured in a study of blood T cell repertoires in COVID-19. Overall study: Some COVID-19 samples were acute and others convalescent; all came from the United States, Italy and Spain. The cDNA or gDNA used as material had been derived from T cells, B-cell-depleted T cells, or PBMCs.

Per the germline V gene, CDR1 is SNHLY and CDR2 is FYNNEI. Trimming took 6 bases from V and 3 from J, leaving 15 bases between them. The CDR3 spans 15 residues. In the original workflow: Counts of nucleated cells, estimated from reference gene primer amplification, were obtained. Using immunoSEQ multiplex PCR, the repertoire was profiled, and TCRdb retains in-frame clones only, with some absent. That table supplies the V and J calls and clone size; D and trimming were determined from the DNA. The sample yields approximately 33,000 clones, over 65% seen once. Sequenced input: peripheral blood. This receptor was obtained from a man between 65 and 85 years old with acute or convalescent COVID-19. V usage is TRBV2 and J usage is TRBJ1-5, with a possible D match to TRBD1 (6 bases). This CDR3 is CASSAGTLNNQPQHF. DNA for the CDR3: TGTGCCAGCAGCGCCGGGACACTGAACAATCAGCCCCAGCATTTT.